This entry describes one TCR beta chain. The CDR3 runs to 15 residues. Germline V lookup: CDR1 MNHEY, CDR2 SMNVEV (reference sequence). The V and J ends lost 5 bases and 4 bases, in that order; junction bases with no gene match: 6. Measured with immunoSEQ multiplex PCR; TCRdb has only the in-frame clones, and not every one. The table has 1.5 million to 2.5 million clones, just under 95% seen once; the top ten hold roughly 1.2%. The record originates from a study of shared clonotypes between healthy human individuals. Naive CD8 cells lacked CD45RO and underwent positive selection for CCR7, leaving out terminally differentiated effector memory CD45RA+ cells.

This TCR was sampled from a man aged 18 to 29 in good health. The V and J genes are TRBV27 and TRBJ2-3, with 10 bases aligning to TRBD2. Sequenced: naive CD8+ T cells sorted from blood. The CDR3 sequence is CASSKLAGLPDTQYF. CDR3 DNA: TGTGCCAGCAGTAAACTAGCGGGGCTGCCAGATACGCAGTATTTT.